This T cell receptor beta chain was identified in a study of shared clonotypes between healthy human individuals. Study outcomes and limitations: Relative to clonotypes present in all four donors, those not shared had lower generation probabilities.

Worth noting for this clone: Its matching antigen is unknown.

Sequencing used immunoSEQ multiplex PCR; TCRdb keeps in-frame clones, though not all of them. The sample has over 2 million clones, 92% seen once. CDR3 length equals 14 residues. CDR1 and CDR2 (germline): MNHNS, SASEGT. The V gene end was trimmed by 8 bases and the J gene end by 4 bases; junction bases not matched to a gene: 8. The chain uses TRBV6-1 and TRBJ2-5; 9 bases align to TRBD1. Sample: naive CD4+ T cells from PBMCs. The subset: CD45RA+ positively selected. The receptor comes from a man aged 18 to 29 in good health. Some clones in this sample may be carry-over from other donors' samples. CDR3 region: CASQRDRVTETQYF. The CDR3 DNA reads TGTGCCAGCCAGAGGGACAGGGTAACAGAGACCCAGTACTTC.